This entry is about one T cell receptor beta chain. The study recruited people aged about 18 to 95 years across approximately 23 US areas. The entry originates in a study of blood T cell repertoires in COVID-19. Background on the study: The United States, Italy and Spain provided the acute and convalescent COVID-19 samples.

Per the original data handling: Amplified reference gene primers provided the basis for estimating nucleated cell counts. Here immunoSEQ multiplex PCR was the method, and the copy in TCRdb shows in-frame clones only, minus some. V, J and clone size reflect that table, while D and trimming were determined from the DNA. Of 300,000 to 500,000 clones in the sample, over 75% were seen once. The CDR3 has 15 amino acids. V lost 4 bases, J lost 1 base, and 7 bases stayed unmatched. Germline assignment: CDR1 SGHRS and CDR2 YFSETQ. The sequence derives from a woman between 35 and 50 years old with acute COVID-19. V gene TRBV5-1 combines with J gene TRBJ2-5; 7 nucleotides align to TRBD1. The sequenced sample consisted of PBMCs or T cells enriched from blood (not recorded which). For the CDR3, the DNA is TGCGCCAGCAGCGCCTGGGACAGACTCCAAGAGACCCAGTACTTC. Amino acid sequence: CASSAWDRLQETQYF.